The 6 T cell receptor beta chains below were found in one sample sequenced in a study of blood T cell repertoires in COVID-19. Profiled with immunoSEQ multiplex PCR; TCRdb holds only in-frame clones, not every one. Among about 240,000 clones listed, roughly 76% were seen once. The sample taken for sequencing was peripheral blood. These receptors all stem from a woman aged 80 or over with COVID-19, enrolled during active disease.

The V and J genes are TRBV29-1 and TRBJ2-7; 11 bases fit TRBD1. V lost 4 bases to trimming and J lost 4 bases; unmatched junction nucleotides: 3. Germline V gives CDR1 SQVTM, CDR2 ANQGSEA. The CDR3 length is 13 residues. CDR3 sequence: CSVVGTGGYEQYF. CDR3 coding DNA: TGCAGCGTTGTCGGGACAGGGGGGTACGAGCAGTACTTC.

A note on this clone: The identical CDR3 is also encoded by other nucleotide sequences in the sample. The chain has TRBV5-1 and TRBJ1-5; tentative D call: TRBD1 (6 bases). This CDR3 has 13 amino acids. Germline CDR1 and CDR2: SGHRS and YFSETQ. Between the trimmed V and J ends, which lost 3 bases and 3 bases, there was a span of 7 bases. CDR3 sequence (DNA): TGCGCCAGCAGCTCAGGGGACAATCAGCCCCAGCATTTT. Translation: CASSSGDNQPQHF.

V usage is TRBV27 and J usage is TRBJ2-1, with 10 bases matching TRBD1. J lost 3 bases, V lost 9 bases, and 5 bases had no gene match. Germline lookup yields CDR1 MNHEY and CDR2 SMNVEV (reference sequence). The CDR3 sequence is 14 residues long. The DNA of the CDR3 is TGTGCCAGTACCGGGACAGGGGTCTACAATGAGCAGTTCTTC. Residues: CASTGTGVYNEQFF.

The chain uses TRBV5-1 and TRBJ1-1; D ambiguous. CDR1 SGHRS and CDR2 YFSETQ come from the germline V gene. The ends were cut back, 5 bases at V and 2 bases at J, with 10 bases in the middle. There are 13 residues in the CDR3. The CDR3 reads CASRWLLNTEAFF. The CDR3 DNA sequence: TGCGCCAGCAGATGGCTGCTTAACACTGAAGCTTTCTTT.

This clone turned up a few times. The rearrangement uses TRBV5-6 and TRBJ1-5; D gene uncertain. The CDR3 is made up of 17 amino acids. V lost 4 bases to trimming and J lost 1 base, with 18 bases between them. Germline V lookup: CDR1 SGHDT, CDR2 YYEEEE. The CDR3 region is CASSRERGSGSNQPQHF. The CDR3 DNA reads TGTGCCAGCAGCCGAGAGAGAGGGTCAGGAAGCAATCAGCCCCAGCATTTT.

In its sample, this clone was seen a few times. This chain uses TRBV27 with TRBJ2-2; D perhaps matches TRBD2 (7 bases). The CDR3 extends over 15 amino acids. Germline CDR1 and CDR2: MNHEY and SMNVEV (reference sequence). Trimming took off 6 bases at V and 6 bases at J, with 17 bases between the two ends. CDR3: CASRPWGGLSGELFF. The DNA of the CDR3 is TGTGCCAGCAGGCCTTGGGGGGGGCTTTCCGGGGAGCTGTTTTTT.